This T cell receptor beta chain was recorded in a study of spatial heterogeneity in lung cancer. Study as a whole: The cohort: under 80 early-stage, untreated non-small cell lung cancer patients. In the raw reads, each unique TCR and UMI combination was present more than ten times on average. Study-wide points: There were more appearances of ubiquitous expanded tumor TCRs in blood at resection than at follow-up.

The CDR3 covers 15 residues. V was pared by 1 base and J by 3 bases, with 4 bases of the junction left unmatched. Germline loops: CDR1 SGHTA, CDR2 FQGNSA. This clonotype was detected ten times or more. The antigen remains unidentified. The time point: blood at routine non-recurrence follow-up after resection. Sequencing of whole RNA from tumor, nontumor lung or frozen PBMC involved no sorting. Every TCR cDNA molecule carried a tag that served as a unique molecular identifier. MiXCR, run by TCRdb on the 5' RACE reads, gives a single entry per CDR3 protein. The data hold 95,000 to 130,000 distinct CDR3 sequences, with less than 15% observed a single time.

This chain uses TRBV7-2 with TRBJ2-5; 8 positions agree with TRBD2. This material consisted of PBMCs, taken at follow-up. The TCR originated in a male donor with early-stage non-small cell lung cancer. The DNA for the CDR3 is TGTGCCAGCAGCTTAGGGGGTAGCGGGGAAGAGACCCAGTACTTC. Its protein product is CASSLGGSGEETQYF. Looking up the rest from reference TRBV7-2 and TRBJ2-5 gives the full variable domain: GAGVSQSPSNKVTEKGKDVELRCDPISGHTALYWYRQSLGQGLEFLIYFQGNSAPDKSGLPSDRFSAERTGGSVSTLTIQRTQQEDSAVYLCASSLGGSGEETQYFGPGTRLLVL.